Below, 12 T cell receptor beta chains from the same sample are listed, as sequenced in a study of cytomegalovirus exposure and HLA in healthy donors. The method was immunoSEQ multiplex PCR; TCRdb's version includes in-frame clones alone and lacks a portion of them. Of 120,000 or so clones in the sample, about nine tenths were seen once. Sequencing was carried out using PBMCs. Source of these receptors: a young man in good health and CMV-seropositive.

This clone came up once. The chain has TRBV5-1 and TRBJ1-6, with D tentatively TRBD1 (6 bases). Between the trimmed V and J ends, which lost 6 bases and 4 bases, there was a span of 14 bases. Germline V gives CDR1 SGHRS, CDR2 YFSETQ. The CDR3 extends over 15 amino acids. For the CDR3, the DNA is TGCGCCAGCACCGACGGCAGGGGATATAATTCACCCCTCCACTTT. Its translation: CASTDGRGYNSPLHF. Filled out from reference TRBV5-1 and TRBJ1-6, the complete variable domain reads KAGVTQTPRYLIKTRGQQVTLSCSPISGHRSVSWYQQTPGQGLQFLFEYFSETQRNKGNFPGRFSGRQFSNSRSEMNVSTLELGDSALYLCASTDGRGYNSPLHFGNGTRLTVT.

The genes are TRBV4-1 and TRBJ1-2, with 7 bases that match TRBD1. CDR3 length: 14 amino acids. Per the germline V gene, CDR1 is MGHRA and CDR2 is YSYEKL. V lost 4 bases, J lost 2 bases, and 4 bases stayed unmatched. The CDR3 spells CASSPTGANYGYTF. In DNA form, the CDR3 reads TGCGCCAGCAGCCCTACAGGGGCAAACTATGGCTACACCTTC.

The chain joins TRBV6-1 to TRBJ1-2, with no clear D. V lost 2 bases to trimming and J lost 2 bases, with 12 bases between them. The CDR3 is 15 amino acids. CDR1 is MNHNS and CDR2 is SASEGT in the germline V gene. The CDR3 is CASSESPRNNYGYTF. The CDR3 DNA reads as TGTGCCAGCAGTGAAAGCCCCCGAAACAACTATGGCTACACCTTC.

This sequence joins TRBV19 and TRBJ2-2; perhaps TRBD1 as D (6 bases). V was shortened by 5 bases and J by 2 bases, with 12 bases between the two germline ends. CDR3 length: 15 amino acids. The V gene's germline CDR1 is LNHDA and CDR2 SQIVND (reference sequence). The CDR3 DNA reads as TGTGCCAGTAGTGTGGTGGGGGCCAACACCGGGGAGCTGTTTTTT. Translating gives CASSVVGANTGELFF.

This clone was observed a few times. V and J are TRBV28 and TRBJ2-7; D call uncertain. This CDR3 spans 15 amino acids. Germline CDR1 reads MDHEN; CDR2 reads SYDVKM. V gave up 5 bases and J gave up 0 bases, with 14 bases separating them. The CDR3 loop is CASSHASLSSYEQYF. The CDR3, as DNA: TGTGCCAGCAGTCACGCCTCACTGAGCTCCTACGAGCAGTACTTC.

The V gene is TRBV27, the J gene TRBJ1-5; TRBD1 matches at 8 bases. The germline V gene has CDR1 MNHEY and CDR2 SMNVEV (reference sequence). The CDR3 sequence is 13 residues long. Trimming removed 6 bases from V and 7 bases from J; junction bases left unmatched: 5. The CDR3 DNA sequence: TGTGCCAGCAGACGGACAGGGTCACAGCCCCAGCATTTT. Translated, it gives CASRRTGSQPQHF.

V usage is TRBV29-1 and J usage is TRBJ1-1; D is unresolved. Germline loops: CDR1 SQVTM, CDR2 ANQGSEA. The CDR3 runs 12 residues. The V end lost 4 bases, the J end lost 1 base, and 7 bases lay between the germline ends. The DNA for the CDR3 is TGCAGCGTTGTAAGAGCGAACACTGAAGCTTTCTTT. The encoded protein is CSVVRANTEAFF.

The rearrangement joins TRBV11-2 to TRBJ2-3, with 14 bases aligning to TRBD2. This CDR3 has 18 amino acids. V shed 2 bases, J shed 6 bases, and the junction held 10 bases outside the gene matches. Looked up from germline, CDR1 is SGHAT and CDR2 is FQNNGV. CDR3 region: CASSLILTSGGATDTQYF. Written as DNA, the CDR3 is TGTGCCAGCAGCTTAATCTTGACTAGCGGGGGGGCGACCGATACGCAGTATTTT. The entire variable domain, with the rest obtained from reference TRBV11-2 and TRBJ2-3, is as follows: EAGVAQSPRYKIIEKRQSVAFWCNPISGHATLYWYQQILGQGPKLLIQFQNNGVVDDSQLPKDRFSAERLKGVDSTLKIQPAKLEDSAVYLCASSLILTSGGATDTQYFGPGTRLTVL.

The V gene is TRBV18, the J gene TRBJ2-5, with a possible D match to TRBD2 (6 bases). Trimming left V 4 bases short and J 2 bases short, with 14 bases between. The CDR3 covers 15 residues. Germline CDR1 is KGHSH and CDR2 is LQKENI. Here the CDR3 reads CASSLDYQIQETQYF. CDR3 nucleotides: TGTGCCAGCTCACTGGACTATCAGATTCAAGAGACCCAGTACTTC.

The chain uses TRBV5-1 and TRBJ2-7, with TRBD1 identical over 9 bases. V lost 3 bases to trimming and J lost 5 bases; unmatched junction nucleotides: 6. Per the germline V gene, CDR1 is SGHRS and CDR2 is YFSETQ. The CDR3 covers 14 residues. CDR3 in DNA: TGCGCCAGCAGCTCGGGACAGGGAGTCGACGAGCAGTACTTC. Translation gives CASSSGQGVDEQYF.

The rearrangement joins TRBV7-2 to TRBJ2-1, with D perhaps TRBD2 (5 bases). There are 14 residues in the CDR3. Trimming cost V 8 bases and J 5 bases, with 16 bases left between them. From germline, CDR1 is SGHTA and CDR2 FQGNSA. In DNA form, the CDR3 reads TGTGCCAGCCTCCGGGGAGCGCCCGACAATGAGCAGTTCTTC. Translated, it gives CASLRGAPDNEQFF.

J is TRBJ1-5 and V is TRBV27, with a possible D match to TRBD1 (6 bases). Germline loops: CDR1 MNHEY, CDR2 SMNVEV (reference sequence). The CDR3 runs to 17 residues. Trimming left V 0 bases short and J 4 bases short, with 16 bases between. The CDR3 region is CASSLSNPSRGNQPQHF. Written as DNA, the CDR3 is TGTGCCAGCAGTTTATCTAACCCCTCCAGGGGTAATCAGCCCCAGCATTTT.